The rows below give T cell receptor beta chains drawn from one sample of a study of cytomegalovirus exposure and HLA in healthy donors. This table comes from immunoSEQ multiplex PCR, and its TCRdb copy is limited to in-frame clones, with some not included. The sample includes 80,000 or so clones, roughly 72% of them seen just once. Sequences were obtained from PBMCs. The receptors shown here come from a woman aged 40 to 55 in good health and CMV-seropositive. The CDR3 runs from the conserved cysteine through the conserved F or W. D genes are given only for firm matches. Where a row states a size, it is once, few, many or the class of an expanded clone; other rows omit it.

D gene: -
clone size: -
J gene: TRBJ1-2
V gene: TRBV19
CDR3 DNA: TGTGCCAGTAGTATTAACGCGGGAAGTAGTGGCTACACCTTC
CDR3 protein: CASSINAGSSGYTF

D gene: TRBD1
clone size: few
J gene: TRBJ2-7
V gene: TRBV10-1
CDR3 DNA: TGCGCCAGCAGTCACAGGGGGAACTTC
CDR3 protein: CASSHRGNF

D gene: -
clone size: -
J gene: TRBJ2-1
V gene: TRBV5-6
CDR3 DNA: TGTGCCAGCAGCTCTTCCAATGAGCAGTTCTTC
CDR3 protein: CASSSSNEQFF

D gene: -
clone size: few
J gene: TRBJ1-1
V gene: TRBV4-1
CDR3 DNA: TGCGCCAGCAGCCGGGGGCCGGCCCTGGACACTGAAGCTTTCTTT
CDR3 protein: CASSRGPALDTEAFF

D gene: -
clone size: -
J gene: TRBJ1-2
V gene: TRBV5-1
CDR3 DNA: TGCGCCAGCAGCTCGCAGACAGGCGGGAACTATGGCTACACCTTC
CDR3 protein: CASSSQTGGNYGYTF

D gene: TRBD1
clone size: -
J gene: TRBJ2-7
V gene: TRBV19
CDR3 DNA: TGTGCCAGTAACACACAGGGGACAGGAGAGCAGTACTTC
CDR3 protein: CASNTQGTGEQYF

D gene: TRBD1
clone size: -
J gene: TRBJ2-7
V gene: TRBV10-3
CDR3 DNA: TGTGCCATCAGTGATAATGGCCGGGACAGGGGGTACGAGCAGTACTTC
CDR3 protein: CAISDNGRDRGYEQYF

D gene: TRBD1
clone size: once
J gene: TRBJ1-2
V gene: TRBV2
CDR3 DNA: TGTGCCAGCAGTGAAGGCCCGACAGGGATGGAGGGCTACACCTTC
CDR3 protein: CASSEGPTGMEGYTF

D gene: TRBD1
clone size: -
J gene: TRBJ2-7
V gene: TRBV30
CDR3 DNA: TGTGCCTGGGGTTCGGGACAGGGCTCCTACGAGCAGTACTTC
CDR3 protein: CAWGSGQGSYEQYF

D gene: TRBD2
clone size: -
J gene: TRBJ2-7
V gene: TRBV7-9
CDR3 DNA: TGTGCCAGCAGCATCTCCGGGACTAGGGACGAGCAGTACTTC
CDR3 protein: CASSISGTRDEQYF

D gene: TRBD1
clone size: -
J gene: TRBJ1-2
V gene: TRBV2
CDR3 DNA: TGTGCCAGCAGGGGACAGGGGATTCGTGGCTACACCTTC
CDR3 protein: CASRGQGIRGYTF

D gene: TRBD2
clone size: -
J gene: TRBJ2-3
V gene: TRBV30
CDR3 DNA: TGTGCCTGGAGTATTGGACTAGCGGGGTATACGCAGTATTTT
CDR3 protein: CAWSIGLAGYTQYF

D gene: -
clone size: -
J gene: TRBJ1-2
V gene: TRBV6-1
CDR3 DNA: TGTGCCAGCAGCATCTCCGGGAGGGATTATGGCTACACCTTC
CDR3 protein: CASSISGRDYGYTF

D gene: TRBD1
clone size: -
J gene: TRBJ1-1
V gene: TRBV10-3
CDR3 DNA: TGTGCCATCAAGCCGACAGGGGACACTGAAGCTTTCTTT
CDR3 protein: CAIKPTGDTEAFF

D gene: -
clone size: few
J gene: TRBJ1-1
V gene: TRBV4-3
CDR3 DNA: TGCGCCAGCAGATCAGTTCTGAACACTGAAGCTTTCTTT
CDR3 protein: CASRSVLNTEAFF

D gene: -
clone size: -
J gene: TRBJ1-5
V gene: TRBV28
CDR3 DNA: TGTGCCAGCGCGTCGTATGGCAATCAGCCCCAGCATTTT
CDR3 protein: CASASYGNQPQHF

D gene: -
clone size: few
J gene: TRBJ1-1
V gene: TRBV29-1
CDR3 DNA: TGCAGCGGGAGCTTGGACACTGAAGCTTTCTTT
CDR3 protein: CSGSLDTEAFF